This passage covers 27 T cell receptor beta chains from one sample sequenced in a study of T cell clones after liver transplantation. The protocol was immunoSEQ multiplex PCR, while the TCRdb copy is restricted to in-frame clones and leaves out a portion. This sample yields about 120,000 clones, of which approximately 90% are seen a single time; 0.8% to 0.9% belongs to the top ten. The sequenced sample was CD4+ T cells from blood, obtained 12 months after liver transplant. These receptors all come from a human patient who received a liver transplant. Some T cells may have originated in the graft donor.

The V and J genes are TRBV4-1 and TRBJ2-6; TRBD2 matches at 7 bases. Germline CDR1 reads MGHRA; CDR2 reads YSYEKL. The ends lost 1 base at V and 2 bases at J; junction bases unmatched: 5. The CDR3 extends over 17 amino acids. As DNA, the CDR3 is TGCGCCAGCAGCCAAGTAGAGGGGAGGGCTGGGGCCAACGTCCTGACTTTC. Its protein product is CASSQVEGRAGANVLTF.

The gene calls are TRBV5-1 and TRBJ2-7; D gene ambiguous. V lost 4 bases, J lost 3 bases, and 14 bases lay in between. Germline V CDR1 and CDR2: SGHRS, YFSETQ. The CDR3 extends over 14 amino acids. CDR3 bases: TGCGCCAGCAGCCCGGGTCAGGCAATCTACGAGCAGTACTTC. It is translated as CASSPGQAIYEQYF.

This clone was observed a single time. The J gene is TRBJ2-7, the V gene TRBV5-1; 13 nucleotides line up with TRBD2. The CDR3 sequence is 15 residues long. With 4 bases clipped from V and 4 bases from J, the junction kept 5 bases outside the gene matches. The germline gives CDR1 SGHRS, CDR2 YFSETQ. The CDR3 spells CASSPGLAGIYEQYF. The DNA of the CDR3 is TGCGCCAGCAGCCCGGGACTAGCGGGAATTTACGAGCAGTACTTC.

Only a few counts were recorded for this clone. The chain recombines TRBV14 with TRBJ2-1; 9 bases align to TRBD2. The CDR3 has 17 amino acids. Germline values: CDR1 SGHDN, CDR2 FVKESK. V was pared by 5 bases and J by 3 bases, with 11 bases of the junction left unmatched. The CDR3, as DNA: TGTGCCAGCAGCGACGGAGCTAGCGGGACGAACTACAATGAGCAGTTCTTC. It codes for CASSDGASGTNYNEQFF.

V gene TRBV11-3 combines with J gene TRBJ2-3; 12 bases line up with TRBD2. Germline V gene lookup returns CDR1 SGHNT and CDR2 YENEEA. V gave up 4 bases and J gave up 6 bases; unmatched junction bases: 8. The CDR3 sequence is 16 residues long. The CDR3 DNA is TGTGCCAGCAGCTCCCCGACTAGCGGGAGTCGGGATACGCAGTATTTT. Protein sequence: CASSSPTSGSRDTQYF.

The chain employs TRBV28 and TRBJ1-5; perhaps TRBD1 as D (5 bases). Germline-derived CDR1 and CDR2 are MDHEN and SYDVKM. Trimming took 2 bases from V and 3 from J, leaving 8 bases between them. The CDR3 extends over 14 amino acids. For the CDR3, the DNA is TGTGCCAGCAGTTTAGTGGGGCTCAATCAGCCCCAGCATTTT. It is translated as CASSLVGLNQPQHF.

V is TRBV29-1 and J is TRBJ2-5; possibly TRBD2 for D (5 bases). V dropped 4 bases and J dropped 5 bases, with 14 bases sitting between them. This CDR3 contains 13 residues. From germline, CDR1 is SQVTM and CDR2 ANQGSEA. In DNA form, the CDR3 reads TGCAGCGTTGTTGAGGACTCCGCCGAGACCCAGTACTTC. It translates to CSVVEDSAETQYF.

The genes are TRBV19 and TRBJ2-5; D tentatively fits TRBD1 or TRBD2 (5 bases each). The CDR3 has 13 amino acids. V was shortened by 2 bases and J by 4 bases, with 8 bases between the two germline ends. Germline values: CDR1 LNHDA, CDR2 SQIVND (reference sequence). The CDR3, as DNA: TGTGCCAGTAGTATACCCGGGGCAGAGACCCAGTACTTC. This codes for CASSIPGAETQYF.

V usage is TRBV5-4 and J usage is TRBJ2-7; TRBD2 aligns across 7 bases. With 3 bases clipped from V and 3 bases from J, the junction kept 6 bases outside the gene matches. The CDR3 is made up of 14 amino acids. Germline V gene lookup returns CDR1 SGHNT and CDR2 YYREEE (reference sequence). The chain's CDR3 is CASSSGGTNYEQYF. The CDR3 DNA sequence: TGTGCCAGCAGCTCCGGCGGGACTAACTACGAGCAGTACTTC. Using reference TRBV5-4 and TRBJ2-7 for the parts outside the CDR3, the full variable domain is ETGVTQSPTHLIKTRGQQVTLRCSSQSGHNTVSWYQQALGQGPQFIFQYYREEENGRGNFPPRFSGLQFPNYSSELNVNALELDDSALYLCASSSGGTNYEQYFGPGTRLTVT.

The chain employs TRBV25-1 and TRBJ1-4; 8 bases align to TRBD1. The V gene end was trimmed by 9 bases and the J gene end by 3 bases; junction bases not matched to a gene: 6. The CDR3 is 14 amino acids. Germline CDR1 reads MGHDK; CDR2 reads SYGVNS. The CDR3 is CASQQGVSNEKLFF. The DNA of the CDR3 is TGTGCCAGTCAACAGGGGGTATCTAATGAAAAACTGTTTTTT.

The chain joins TRBV4-1 to TRBJ2-5; D tentatively fits TRBD1 or TRBD2 (7 bases each). V lost 6 bases and J 3 bases, leaving 20 bases between the germline ends. CDR1 and CDR2 (germline): MGHRA, YSYEKL. This CDR3 comprises 16 residues. CDR3 loop: CASRLAQGGVKETQYF. CDR3 nucleotides: TGCGCCAGCAGGCTTGCCCAGGGGGGGGTGAAAGAGACCCAGTACTTC.

The genes are TRBV11-2 and TRBJ1-2; D ambiguous. From germline, CDR1 is SGHAT and CDR2 FQNNGV. The CDR3 contains 12 residues. V was pared by 1 base and J by 4 bases, with 4 bases between. CDR3 residues: CASSLGPYGYTF. The CDR3 DNA is TGTGCCAGCAGCTTAGGGCCCTATGGCTACACCTTC.

The rearrangement uses TRBV5-1 and TRBJ2-7; 10 bases map to TRBD1. From germline, CDR1 is SGHRS and CDR2 YFSETQ. After removal of 2 bases from V and 4 bases from J, the junction contained 6 bases not matched to a gene. CDR3 size: 15 residues. The CDR3 region has the DNA TGCGCCAGCAGCTTAGCGGGACAGGGGAGATACGAGCAGTACTTC. It yields the protein CASSLAGQGRYEQYF.

This chain connects TRBV28 to TRBJ1-5; D remains ambiguous. CDR1 MDHEN and CDR2 SYDVKM come from the germline V gene. This CDR3 is 13 amino acids long. The V and J ends lost 4 bases and 6 bases respectively, with 10 bases between them. The CDR3 loop reads CASSYVGGQPQHF. The CDR3 DNA sequence: TGTGCCAGCAGTTATGTGGGTGGTCAGCCCCAGCATTTT.

This clone was counted once. The chain joins TRBV5-1 to TRBJ2-2; tentative D call: TRBD2 (5 bases). Germline V gene lookup returns CDR1 SGHRS and CDR2 YFSETQ. With 4 bases removed from V and 5 bases from J, the gap between germline ends came to 9 bases. The CDR3 has 13 amino acids. CDR3 DNA sequence: TGCGCCAGCAGCCGGGGTACGACCGGGGAGCTGTTTTTT. This codes for CASSRGTTGELFF.

The J gene is TRBJ2-7, the V gene TRBV4-1, with D hard to call. The V gene lost 4 bases and the J gene lost 2 bases, with 9 bases spanning the gap. CDR3 size: 13 residues. In germline, CDR1 is MGHRA, CDR2 YSYEKL. The CDR3, as DNA: TGCGCCAGCAGCCGGCAGGACCCCTACGAGCAGTACTTC. This codes for CASSRQDPYEQYF.

The sample holds one count of this clone. CDR3 loop: CASSLASGHTDTQYF. The CDR3 region has the DNA TGTGCCAGCAGCTTAGCGTCGGGGCACACAGATACGCAGTATTTT. The gene calls are TRBV13 and TRBJ2-3; D assignment may be TRBD1 or TRBD2 (5 bases each). The germline V gene encodes CDR1 PRHDT and CDR2 FYEKMQ (reference sequence). The CDR3 runs to 15 residues. Trimming left V 1 base short and J 2 bases short, with 10 bases between.

The chain couples TRBV11-3 to TRBJ2-3, with D maybe TRBD1 (5 bases). This CDR3 spans 16 amino acids. Germline V gene sequence: CDR1 SGHNT, CDR2 YENEEA. The V end lost 0 bases, the J end lost 1 base, and 11 bases lay between the germline ends. The CDR3 here is CASSLDQDSRTDTQYF. CDR3 bases: TGTGCCAGCAGCTTAGATCAAGACAGCCGCACAGATACGCAGTATTTT.

V and J are TRBV5-1 and TRBJ2-5; TRBD1 aligns across 7 bases. This CDR3 has 15 amino acids. J lost 4 bases, V lost 3 bases, and 9 bases had no gene match. Germline values: CDR1 SGHRS, CDR2 YFSETQ. The DNA for the CDR3 is TGCGCCAGCAGCTCCGACAGGGTAGGATTAGAGACCCAGTACTTC. This gives the protein CASSSDRVGLETQYF. The variable domain in full, completed from reference TRBV5-1 and TRBJ2-5, reads KAGVTQTPRYLIKTRGQQVTLSCSPISGHRSVSWYQQTPGQGLQFLFEYFSETQRNKGNFPGRFSGRQFSNSRSEMNVSTLELGDSALYLCASSSDRVGLETQYFGPGTRLLVL.

The V gene is TRBV5-1, the J gene TRBJ2-1; 8 bases are shared with TRBD1. The germline gives CDR1 SGHRS, CDR2 YFSETQ. Unmatched junction bases numbered 12, after V lost 0 bases and J lost 4 bases. The length of the CDR3 is 18 residues. This chain's CDR3 is CASSLEQGATLLYNEQFF. CDR3 coding DNA: TGCGCCAGCAGCTTGGAGCAGGGGGCCACTTTATTATACAATGAGCAGTTCTTC.

This clone was detected only a few times. V and J are TRBV7-2 and TRBJ2-5; no reliable D call. The germline gives CDR1 SGHTA, CDR2 FQGNSA. This CDR3 has 14 amino acids. The ends were cut back, 1 base at V and 3 bases at J, with 9 bases in the middle. As DNA, the CDR3 is TGTGCCAGCAGCTTAGTTGCGCGGAAAGAGACCCAGTACTTC. As protein: CASSLVARKETQYF. The full variable domain, with the rest looked up from reference TRBV7-2 and TRBJ2-5, is GAGVSQSPSNKVTEKGKDVELRCDPISGHTALYWYRQSLGQGLEFLIYFQGNSAPDKSGLPSDRFSAERTGGSVSTLTIQRTQQEDSAVYLCASSLVARKETQYFGPGTRLLVL.

J is TRBJ1-2 and V is TRBV29-1, with 7 bases matching TRBD1. This CDR3 is 13 amino acids long. Germline CDR1 is SQVTM and CDR2 is ANQGSEA. V trimming: 4 bases; J trimming: 6 bases; junction bases outside the gene matches: 8. Here the CDR3 reads CSVVGGTVNGYTF. The CDR3 nucleotides are TGCAGCGTTGTGGGGGGGACAGTCAATGGCTACACCTTC.

The chain has TRBV4-3 and TRBJ2-1; 13 bases fit TRBD2. V shed 4 bases, J shed 5 bases, and the junction held 2 bases outside the gene matches. This CDR3 comprises 15 residues. CDR1 and CDR2 (germline): LGHNA, YSLEER. CDR3 sequence (DNA): TGCGCCAGCAGCCGCACTAGCGGGGGGGACAATGAGCAGTTCTTC. It encodes CASSRTSGGDNEQFF.

This clone was observed a single time. The chain employs TRBV7-3 and TRBJ2-1; TRBD1 might be the D (7 bases). The CDR3 contains 16 residues. Trimming pared 5 bases from V and 9 bases from J, leaving 23 bases between. Germline CDR1 and CDR2: SGHTA and FQGTGA. CDR3 in DNA: TGTGCCAGCAGCCCGCTGGGCCAGGGGGGTCTTGGTGAGCAGTTCTTC. It encodes CASSPLGQGGLGEQFF.

The V gene is TRBV30, the J gene TRBJ1-3, with D perhaps TRBD1 (6 bases). V was clipped by 3 bases and J by 4 bases, with 19 bases between them. The CDR3 is 16 residues long. Looked up from germline, CDR1 is GTSNPN and CDR2 is SVGIG (reference sequence). CDR3 region: CAWRTPDSVWGNTIYF. CDR3 DNA sequence: TGTGCCTGGAGGACCCCGGACAGTGTTTGGGGAAACACCATATATTTT.

V and J are TRBV6-6 and TRBJ2-7, with D possibly being TRBD2 (5 bases). V lost 1 base to trimming and J lost 1 base, with 11 bases between them. The CDR3 sequence is 15 residues long. Germline-derived CDR1 and CDR2 are MNHNY and SVGAGI (reference sequence). CDR3 sequence reads: CASSYFVRTSYEQYF. DNA of the CDR3: TGTGCCAGCAGTTACTTCGTAAGGACTTCCTACGAGCAGTACTTC.

V is TRBV5-1 and J is TRBJ1-1, with D possibly being TRBD1 (5 bases). The V gene's germline CDR1 is SGHRS and CDR2 YFSETQ. V lost 3 bases and J 1 base, leaving 10 bases between the germline ends. The CDR3 totals 14 residues. The CDR3 region has the DNA TGCGCCAGCAGCTCAGGGCCCCAGAACACTGAAGCTTTCTTT. Translating gives CASSSGPQNTEAFF.